The clone carrying this T cell receptor (beta chain) was found once. This CDR3 comprises 14 residues. Trimming left V 7 bases short and J 2 bases short, with 14 bases between. Germline CDR1 MNHNY, CDR2 SVGAGI (reference sequence). This entry comes from a study of PD-1 blockade in mismatch repair-deficient tumors. Measured with immunoSEQ multiplex PCR; TCRdb has only the in-frame clones, and not every one. Of some 70,000 clones listed, approximately 78% were seen once; the top ten hold 4.5% to 6%. The clonotype originates from an adult with mismatch repair-deficient cancer. The V and J genes are TRBV6-6 and TRBJ1-2; D unclear. The input for sequencing was peripheral blood, taken 2 weeks after starting pembrolizumab. The CDR3 DNA is TGTGCCAGCAAGTCCCACGGGGAGAACTATGGCTACACCTTC. Translating gives CASKSHGENYGYTF.